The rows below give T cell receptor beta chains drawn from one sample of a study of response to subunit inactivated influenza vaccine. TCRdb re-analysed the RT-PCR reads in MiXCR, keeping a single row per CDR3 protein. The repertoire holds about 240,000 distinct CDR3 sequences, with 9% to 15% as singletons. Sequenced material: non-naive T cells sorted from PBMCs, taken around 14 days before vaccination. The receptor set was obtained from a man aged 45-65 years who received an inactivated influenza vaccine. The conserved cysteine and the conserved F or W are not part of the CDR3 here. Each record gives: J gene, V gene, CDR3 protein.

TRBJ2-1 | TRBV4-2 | ASSQEGGGGVNEQF
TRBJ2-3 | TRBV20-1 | SAQRVVGSTDTQY
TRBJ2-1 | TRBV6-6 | ASGDYTEQF
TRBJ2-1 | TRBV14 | ATSRARGYYNEQF
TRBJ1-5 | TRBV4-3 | ASSQNTGTGYQPQH
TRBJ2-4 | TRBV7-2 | ASSFLSGRNIQY
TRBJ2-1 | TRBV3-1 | ASSPTGLSEQF
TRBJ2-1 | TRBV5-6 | ASSLSGGGPPGEQF
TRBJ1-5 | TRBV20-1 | SAPEGGPYSNQPQH
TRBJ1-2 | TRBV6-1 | ASSKGRAGGYGYT
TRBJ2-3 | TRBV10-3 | AISVGGDSDTQY
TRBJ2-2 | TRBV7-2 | ASSLKAPSAGELF
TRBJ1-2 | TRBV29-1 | SVEAALKRGLYGYT
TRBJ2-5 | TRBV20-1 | SPAAGGPETQY
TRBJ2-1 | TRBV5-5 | ASSLDQGMNEQF
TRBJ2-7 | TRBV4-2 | ASSQDRRAGRPYEQY
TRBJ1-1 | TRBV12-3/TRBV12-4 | ASSLDRGMGGTEAF
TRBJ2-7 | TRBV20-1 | SASGITQGPYEQY
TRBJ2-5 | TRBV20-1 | SARDTETVQETQY
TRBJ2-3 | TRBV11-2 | ASSPLSGTDTQY
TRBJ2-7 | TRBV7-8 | ASSLMGHRASYEQY
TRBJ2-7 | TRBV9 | ASSISGESSYEQY
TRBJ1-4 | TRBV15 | ATSRGGFGSEELF
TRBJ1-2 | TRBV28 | ASKRQVPGGYT
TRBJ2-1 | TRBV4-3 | ASSQVAMGSDEQF
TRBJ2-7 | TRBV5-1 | ASSLQTTGTSSYEQY
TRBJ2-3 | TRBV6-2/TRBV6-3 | ASRLAGWNTDTQY
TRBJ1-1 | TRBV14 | ASSRAGIMNTEAF
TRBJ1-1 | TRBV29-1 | SVESGRNTEAF
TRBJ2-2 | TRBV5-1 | ASRTLGENTGELF
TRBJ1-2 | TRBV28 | ASTQTAPGGHGYT